This TCR beta chain was sequenced for a study of regulatory T cells in long-lasting Graves disease. Building the TCR beta libraries relied on iRepertoire HTBI primers, and CDR3 regions underwent Arm-PCR. One entry per CDR3 protein, called by TCRdb with MiXCR from the multiplex PCR reads. This sample has approximately 470,000 distinct CDR3 sequences, with roughly 15% found just once. Ten or more counts support this clonotype. After removal of 2 bases from V and 1 base from J, the junction contained 3 bases not matched to a gene. The CDR3 spans 16 residues. Germline V CDR1 and CDR2: WSHSY, SAAADI. Time point noted: newly diagnosed GD, antithyroid drugs for less than 3 months. Researchers made the TCR library from RNA that was extracted from PBMCs. Roughly 8.2-milliliter peripheral blood samples went into EDTA tubes. The data also belong to a second study, concerning T cells in Graves' hyperthyroidism and ophthalmopathy.

V and J are TRBV10-2 and TRBJ2-1, with 9 bases matching TRBD2. The material was peripheral blood mononuclear cells (PBMCs), obtained at new diagnosis, from a patient treated with antithyroid drugs. This TCR derives from a man aged 40-55 years with Graves disease. The CDR3 loop is CASSEISGRSYNEQFF. CDR3 DNA: TGCGCCAGCAGTGAGATTAGCGGGAGATCCTACAATGAGCAGTTCTTC.